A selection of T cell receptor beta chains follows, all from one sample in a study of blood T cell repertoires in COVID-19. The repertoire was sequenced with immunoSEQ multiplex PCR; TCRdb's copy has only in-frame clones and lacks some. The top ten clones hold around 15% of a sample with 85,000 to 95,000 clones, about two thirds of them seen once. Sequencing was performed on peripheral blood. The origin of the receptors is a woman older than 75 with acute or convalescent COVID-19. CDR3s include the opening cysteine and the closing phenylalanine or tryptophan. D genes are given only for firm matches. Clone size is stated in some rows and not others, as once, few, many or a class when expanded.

CDR3: CASSLGQGFSGELFF; DNA: TGCGCCAGCAGCTTAGGACAGGGTTTTTCCGGGGAGCTGTTTTTT; length: 15; size: NA; V: TRBV5-1; J: TRBJ2-2; D: TRBD1
CDR3: CSVKPGPQETQYF; DNA: TGCAGCGTTAAGCCAGGGCCCCAAGAGACCCAGTACTTC; length: 13; size: NA; V: TRBV29-1; J: TRBJ2-5; D: NA
CDR3: CASSGGDRGNYGYTF; DNA: TGTGCCAGCAGCGGGGGAGACAGGGGAAACTATGGCTACACCTTC; length: 15; size: NA; V: TRBV9; J: TRBJ1-2; D: TRBD1
CDR3: CASSGPGQRYRELFF; DNA: TGTGCCAGCAGTGGACCGGGACAAAGGTACCGGGAGCTGTTTTTT; length: 15; size: NA; V: TRBV6-4; J: TRBJ2-2; D: NA
CDR3: CASSFGRGQTYEQYF; DNA: TGTGCCAGCAGTTTCGGTAGGGGCCAAACCTACGAGCAGTACTTC; length: 15; size: once; V: TRBV28; J: TRBJ2-7; D: NA
CDR3: CASSRGNTEAFF; DNA: TGTGCCAGCAGCCGGGGGAACACTGAAGCTTTCTTT; length: 12; size: NA; V: TRBV7-2; J: TRBJ1-1; D: NA
CDR3: CASSPSGIGELFF; DNA: TGTGCCAGCAGCCCTTCAGGGATCGGGGAGCTGTTTTTT; length: 13; size: NA; V: TRBV7-3; J: TRBJ2-2; D: NA
CDR3: CASSYGGVDTQYF; DNA: TGTGCCAGCAGCTACGGGGGGGTGGATACGCAGTATTTT; length: 13; size: NA; V: TRBV7-8; J: TRBJ2-3; D: TRBD2
CDR3: CASSLRHGQPQHF; DNA: TGTGCCAGCAGCTTAAGACACGGTCAGCCCCAGCATTTT; length: 13; size: many; V: TRBV7-2; J: TRBJ1-5; D: NA
CDR3: CASSQRTGFSPLHF; DNA: TGCGCCAGCAGCCAAAGGACAGGGTTTTCACCCCTCCACTTT; length: 14; size: NA; V: TRBV4-1; J: TRBJ1-6; D: TRBD1
CDR3: CASQSRDYGYTF; DNA: TGTGCCAGCCAGTCACGGGATTATGGCTACACCTTC; length: 12; size: few; V: TRBV6-5; J: TRBJ1-2; D: NA
CDR3: CASSLPPGGRTEAFF; DNA: TGTGCCAGCAGCCTCCCCCCAGGGGGCAGGACTGAAGCTTTCTTT; length: 15; size: NA; V: TRBV14; J: TRBJ1-1; D: TRBD1
CDR3: CASSLQGQGIPNEQFF; DNA: TGTGCCAGCAGCTTGCAGGGGCAGGGCATCCCCAATGAGCAGTTCTTC; length: 16; size: NA; V: TRBV5-6; J: TRBJ2-1; D: NA
CDR3: CAAGTSPNTEAFF; DNA: TGTGCCGCAGGGACATCGCCGAACACTGAAGCTTTCTTT; length: 13; size: NA; V: TRBV6-5; J: TRBJ1-1; D: NA
CDR3: CASSYDPLASGYTF; DNA: TGTGCCAGCAGTTACGACCCTTTAGCGTCTGGCTACACCTTC; length: 14; size: few; V: TRBV27; J: TRBJ1-2; D: NA
CDR3: CASSLLNRQNSNQPQHF; DNA: TGTGCCAGCAGTTTACTCAACAGACAGAATAGCAATCAGCCCCAGCATTTT; length: 17; size: NA; V: TRBV6-2/TRBV6-3; J: TRBJ1-5; D: NA
CDR3: CASRPGQGLSYGYTF; DNA: TGTGCCAGCAGACCGGGACAGGGCCTCTCTTATGGCTACACCTTC; length: 15; size: NA; V: TRBV2; J: TRBJ1-2; D: TRBD1